The sequence of this T cell receptor beta chain was determined in a study of T cells in AML relapse after transplant (dated by TCRdb to about 2019). The study in broad terms: Remission controls were clinically matched patients who maintained long-term complete remission with more than 3 years of follow-up. Remission samples were bone marrow collected about 1 year after HSCT from patients who maintained complete remission. In this retrospective study, inhibitory receptor expression and TCR repertoires of bone marrow T cells were examined in patients given allogeneic HSCT for myeloid malignancy.

CDR1 is given as SGHDT and CDR2 as YYEEEE, both from the germline V gene. The CDR3 sequence holds 14 residues, the cysteine and phenylalanine included. Of all the DNA, just the CDR3 is kept, 42 bases in frame from base 1. The junction shows trimming of 3 bases on V and 4 bases on J, and the gene matches do not reach 3 bases of it. Compared with the rest of its sample, this clonotype is medium-sized (0.01 to 0.1%). Its antigen specificity is not known. No much larger clone is present one base from it, and per-base qualities are unavailable. What the work shows at the level of the full study, not this receptor alone: TCR repertoire comparisons rested on very few samples, with only three individuals per group for unsorted bone marrow.

Library prep was done by PCR. A modified RACE PCR protocol, rather than multiplex PCR, was used to amplify TCR alpha and beta chains from RNA. An Illumina MiSeq was used to sequence the libraries, and raw reads were demultiplexed using sample-specific barcode combinations. Under the source paper's analysis protocol: MiXCR software was used to identify TCR clonotypes from the sequencing reads. TCRdb redid the processing of the public reads, applying fastp at Q25 and MiXCR, and retained in-frame beta chains. One record per CDR3 amino acid sequence lists the most common genes and DNA. TCRdb's processing, not the authors' own work, is the source of the V and J calls. In all, the sample holds more than 1,500 distinct CDR3 sequences, and around 7% of those were seen once. Approximately 46% of the sample belongs to the ten largest clones.

Recombination joined TRBV5-6 with TRBJ2-5; a stretch of 10 junction bases matches TRBD2. This receptor was taken from a human donor who had a stem cell transplant for acute myeloid leukemia. Post transplant, some T cells may arise from the graft donor. The sample here was bone marrow, either the whole sample or a sorted T cell fraction (not recorded which), taken in complete remission. The CDR3 is CASSSIAGGETQYF. The DNA sequence is as follows: TGTGCCAGCAGCTCGATAGCGGGAGGAGAGACCCAGTACTTC.